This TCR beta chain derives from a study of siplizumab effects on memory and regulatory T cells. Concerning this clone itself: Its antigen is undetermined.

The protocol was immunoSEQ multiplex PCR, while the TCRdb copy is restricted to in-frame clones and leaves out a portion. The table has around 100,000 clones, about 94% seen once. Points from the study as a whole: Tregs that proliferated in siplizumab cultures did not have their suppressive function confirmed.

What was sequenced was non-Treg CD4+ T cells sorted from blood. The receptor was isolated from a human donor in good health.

The CDR3 DNA follows: TGTGCCAGCTCACCGCGAAGTGAGGGAATGTTGAACACTGAAGCTTTCTTT. This sequence encodes CASSPRSEGMLNTEAFF. This rearrangement joins TRBV18 to TRBJ1-1; D is unclear. V was clipped by 3 bases and J by 0 bases, with 17 bases between them. Germline CDR1 KGHSH, CDR2 LQKENI. CDR3 length: 17 residues.